The 17 T cell receptor beta chains in this list originate from one sample, sequenced in a study of blood T cell repertoires in COVID-19. Libraries were prepared by immunoSEQ multiplex PCR; TCRdb keeps only in-frame clonotypes and omits some of them. This sample has fewer than 200,000 clones, with around 92% found just once. Sequenced sample: peripheral blood. The source of these receptors is a man younger than 40 with COVID-19, enrolled during active disease.

The V and J genes are TRBV30 and TRBJ1-1; D perhaps matches TRBD1 (5 bases). Germline V gives CDR1 GTSNPN, CDR2 SVGIG (reference sequence). There are 14 residues in the CDR3. V lost 3 bases, J lost 1 base, and 12 bases lay in between. The CDR3 loop is CAWRAGGQNTEAFF. The CDR3 DNA follows: TGTGCCTGGAGGGCGGGGGGTCAGAACACTGAAGCTTTCTTT. The variable domain in full, completed from reference TRBV30 and TRBJ1-1, reads SQTIHQWPATLVQPVGSPLSLECTVEGTSNPNLYWYRQAAGRGLQLLFYSVGIGQISSEVPQNLSASRPQDRQFILSSKKLLLSDSGFYLCAWRAGGQNTEAFFGQGTRLTVV.

The CDR3 loop reads CASSGPNAGTLVHEKLFF. The CDR3 DNA is TGTGCCAGCAGCGGCCCAAACGCAGGGACTCTTGTACATGAAAAACTGTTTTTT. The chain has TRBV21-1 and TRBJ1-4. TRBV21-1 is reported as a pseudogene. This CDR3 region has 18 residues.

V is TRBV7-6 and J is TRBJ2-1; D gene uncertain. The ends were cut back, 1 base at V and 0 bases at J, with 10 bases in the middle. Germline CDR1 reads SGHVS; CDR2 reads FNYEAQ. This CDR3 has 16 residues. CDR3 loop: CASSLGAEHSYNEQFF. As DNA, the CDR3 is TGTGCCAGCAGCTTAGGGGCAGAGCACTCCTACAATGAGCAGTTCTTC. Full variable domain (missing parts from reference TRBV7-6 and TRBJ2-1): GAGVSQSPRYKVTKRGQDVALRCDPISGHVSLYWYRQALGQGPEFLTYFNYEAQQDKSGLPNDRFSAERPEGSISTLTIQRTEQRDSAMYRCASSLGAEHSYNEQFFGPGTRLTVL.

The chain has TRBV7-3 and TRBJ2-2, with 11 bases lining up with TRBD2. The germline gives CDR1 SGHTA, CDR2 FQGTGA. The length of the CDR3 is 19 residues. The ends lost 1 base at V and 1 base at J; junction bases unmatched: 8. CDR3 protein: CASSLKGTSGSLNTGELFF. The CDR3 DNA follows: TGTGCCAGCAGCTTAAAAGGGACTAGCGGATCCCTGAACACCGGGGAGCTGTTTTTT.

The genes are TRBV5-5 and TRBJ1-1, with D uncertain. CDR1 is SGHKS, CDR2 YYEKEE, per germline (reference sequence). Deletions cut 0 bases from V and 6 bases from J, with 9 bases between. This CDR3 comprises 13 residues. The CDR3 loop is CASSLGAMAEAFF. CDR3 nucleotide sequence: TGTGCCAGCAGCTTGGGGGCCATGGCTGAAGCTTTCTTT.

The chain carries TRBV18 and TRBJ2-3, with 7 bases fitting TRBD1. V lost 8 bases, J lost 4 bases, and 6 bases stayed unmatched. The CDR3 is made up of 13 amino acids. CDR1 and CDR2 (germline): KGHSH, LQKENI. The CDR3 DNA follows: TGTGCCAGCGCGACAGGGAGCGCAGATACGCAGTATTTT. The encoded protein is CASATGSADTQYF.

V and J are TRBV28 and TRBJ2-1, with a weak D call TRBD2 (5 bases). V was clipped by 6 bases and J by 3 bases, with 18 bases between them. The germline V gene encodes CDR1 MDHEN and CDR2 SYDVKM. CDR3 size: 16 residues. Here the CDR3 DNA reads TGTGCCAGCAGCCCCTTTGGCGGGCTGGACTACAATGAGCAGTTCTTC. It translates to CASSPFGGLDYNEQFF.

This clone was seen only a few times. The rearrangement links TRBV4-2 to TRBJ2-2; no clear D. There are 15 residues in the CDR3. CDR1 and CDR2 from the germline V gene are LGHNA and YNFKEQ. Trimming left V 2 bases short and J 3 bases short, with 10 bases between. CDR3 residues: CASSQREDYTGELFF. The CDR3 region has the DNA TGTGCCAGCAGCCAACGAGAAGACTACACCGGGGAGCTGTTTTTT.

V usage is TRBV15 and J usage is TRBJ1-2; D gene uncertain. Trimming left V 1 base short and J 4 bases short, with 10 bases between. The CDR3 sequence is 14 residues long. Germline-derived CDR1 and CDR2 are LNHNV and YYDKDF (reference sequence). Here the CDR3 reads CATSRGSVTYGYTF. The CDR3 DNA sequence: TGTGCCACCAGCAGAGGATCGGTTACCTATGGCTACACCTTC.

CDR3 DNA: TGTGCCAGCAGACGGGACAGGGGGCAAGAAAAACTGTTTTTT. It is translated as CASRRDRGQEKLFF. This rearrangement joins TRBV7-9 to TRBJ1-4; 12 bases line up with TRBD1. V lost 6 bases, J lost 8 bases, and 4 bases stayed unmatched. Per germline, CDR1 SEHNR and CDR2 FQNEAQ (reference sequence). The CDR3 spans 14 residues.

The rearrangement joins TRBV4-2 to TRBJ1-5; maybe TRBD1 (5 bases). The CDR3 extends over 15 amino acids. Germline CDR1 reads LGHNA; CDR2 reads YNFKEQ. Trimming took off 4 bases at V and 4 bases at J, with 14 bases between the two ends. CDR3 nucleotide sequence: TGTGCCAGCAGCCGAGATATGGGGCGAAATCAGCCCCAGCATTTT. It encodes CASSRDMGRNQPQHF.

The chain combines TRBV18 with TRBJ1-5; 8 bases agree with TRBD1. This CDR3 is 12 amino acids long. V lost 9 bases, J lost 7 bases, and 5 bases stayed unmatched. CDR1 is KGHSH, CDR2 LQKENI, per germline. CDR3 in amino acids: CASHGQGQPQHF. The CDR3 DNA reads TGTGCCAGTCACGGACAGGGCCAGCCCCAGCATTTT.

The chain carries TRBV7-3 and TRBJ1-5; TRBD1 agrees at 7 bases. CDR3 size: 14 residues. The germline V gene encodes CDR1 SGHTA and CDR2 FQGTGA. The V and J ends lost 5 bases and 4 bases, in that order; junction bases with no gene match: 5. The chain's CDR3 is CASSRKTGNQPQHF. In nucleotides, the CDR3 is TGTGCCAGCAGCCGGAAGACAGGGAATCAGCCCCAGCATTTT.

J is TRBJ1-1 and V is TRBV27; TRBD1 agrees at 8 bases. The trim removed 5 bases at V and 1 base at J, leaving 6 bases unmatched. The CDR3 covers 15 residues. Germline values: CDR1 MNHEY, CDR2 SMNVEV (reference sequence). CDR3 sequence (DNA): TGTGCCAGCAGTCCGTGGACAGGGAGGAACACTGAAGCTTTCTTT. Translated, it gives CASSPWTGRNTEAFF.

The rearrangement joins TRBV19 to TRBJ2-2; 16 bases match TRBD2. Germline loops: CDR1 LNHDA, CDR2 SQIVND (reference sequence). The CDR3 has 18 residues. Trimming removed 3 bases from V and 7 bases from J; junction bases left unmatched: 8. CDR3 residues: CASSIPGLAGGPDGELFF. CDR3 nucleotides: TGTGCCAGTAGTATCCCGGGACTAGCGGGAGGGCCGGACGGGGAGCTGTTTTTT.

The chain has TRBV19 and TRBJ1-2, with 8 positions matching TRBD1. The CDR3 has 17 residues. From germline, CDR1 is LNHDA and CDR2 SQIVND (reference sequence). V lost 2 bases to trimming and J lost 4 bases; unmatched junction nucleotides: 12. The CDR3 DNA sequence: TGTGCCAGTAGTATACCAGGGGGCGCCGGGATATCCTATGGCTACACCTTC. Translated, it gives CASSIPGGAGISYGYTF.

The DNA for the CDR3 is TGTGCCAGCAGCTTCCTCAGGGGGCTCGACACTGAAGCTTTCTTT. Its protein product is CASSFLRGLDTEAFF. The rearrangement uses TRBV11-2 and TRBJ1-1, with 8 positions matching TRBD1. Trimming at V came to 3 bases and at J to 3 bases, leaving 6 bases not matched to a gene. CDR3 size: 15 residues. The germline V gene encodes CDR1 SGHAT and CDR2 FQNNGV.